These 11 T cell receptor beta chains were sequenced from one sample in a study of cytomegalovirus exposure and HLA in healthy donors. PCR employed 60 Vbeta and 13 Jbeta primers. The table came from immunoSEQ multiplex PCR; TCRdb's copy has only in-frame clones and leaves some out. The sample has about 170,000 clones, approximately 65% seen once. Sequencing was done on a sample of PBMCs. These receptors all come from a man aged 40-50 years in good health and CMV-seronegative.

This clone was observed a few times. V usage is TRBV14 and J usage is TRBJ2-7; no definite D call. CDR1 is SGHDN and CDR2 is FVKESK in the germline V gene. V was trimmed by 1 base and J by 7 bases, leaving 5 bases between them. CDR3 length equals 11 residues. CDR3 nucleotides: TGTGCCAGCAGCCAAGGGGCAGAGCAGTACTTC. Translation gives CASSQGAEQYF.

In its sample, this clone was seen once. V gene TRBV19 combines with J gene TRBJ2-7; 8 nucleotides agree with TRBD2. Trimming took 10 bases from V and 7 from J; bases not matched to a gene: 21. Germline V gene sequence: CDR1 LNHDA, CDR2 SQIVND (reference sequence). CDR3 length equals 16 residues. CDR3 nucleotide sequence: TGTGCCACCAAAAAGACAGCCACTAGCGGCCTTCCGGAGCAGTACTTC. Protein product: CATKKTATSGLPEQYF.

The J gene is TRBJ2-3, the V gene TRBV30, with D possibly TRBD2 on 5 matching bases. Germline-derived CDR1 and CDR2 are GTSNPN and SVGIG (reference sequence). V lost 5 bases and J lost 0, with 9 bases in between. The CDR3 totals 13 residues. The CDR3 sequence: CAWRLASTDTQYF. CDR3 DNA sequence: TGTGCCTGGCGGCTAGCCAGCACAGATACGCAGTATTTT.

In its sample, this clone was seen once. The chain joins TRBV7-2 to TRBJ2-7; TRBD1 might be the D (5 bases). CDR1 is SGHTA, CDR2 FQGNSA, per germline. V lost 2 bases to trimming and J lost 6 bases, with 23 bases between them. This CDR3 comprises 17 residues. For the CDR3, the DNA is TGTGCCAGCAGCTTACTTTCGATGGGGCAGGTCGGTATCGAGCAGTACTTC. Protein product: CASSLLSMGQVGIEQYF.

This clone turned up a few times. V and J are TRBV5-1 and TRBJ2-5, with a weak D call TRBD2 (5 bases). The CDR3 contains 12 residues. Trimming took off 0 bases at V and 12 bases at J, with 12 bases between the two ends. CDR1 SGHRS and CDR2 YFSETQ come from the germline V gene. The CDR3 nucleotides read TGCGCCAGCAGCTTGGAGGGAGCGGATAAGTACTTC. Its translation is CASSLEGADKYF.

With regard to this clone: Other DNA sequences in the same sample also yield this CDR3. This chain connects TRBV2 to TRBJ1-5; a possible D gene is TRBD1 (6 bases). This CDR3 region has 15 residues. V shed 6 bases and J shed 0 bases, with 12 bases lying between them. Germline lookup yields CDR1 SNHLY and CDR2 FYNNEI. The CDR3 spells CASRAGDNSNQPQHF. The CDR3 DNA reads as TGTGCCAGCAGGGCAGGGGATAATAGCAATCAGCCCCAGCATTTT.

The CDR3 protein is CASSLARQGSYEQYF. CDR3 DNA sequence: TGTGCCAGCAGCTTAGCGAGGCAGGGCTCCTACGAGCAGTACTTC. The chain employs TRBV7-9 and TRBJ2-7; weak D call: TRBD1 (5 bases). The CDR3 loop spans 15 amino acids. With 0 bases removed from V and 0 bases from J, the gap between germline ends came to 9 bases. Germline assignment: CDR1 SEHNR and CDR2 FQNEAQ (reference sequence).

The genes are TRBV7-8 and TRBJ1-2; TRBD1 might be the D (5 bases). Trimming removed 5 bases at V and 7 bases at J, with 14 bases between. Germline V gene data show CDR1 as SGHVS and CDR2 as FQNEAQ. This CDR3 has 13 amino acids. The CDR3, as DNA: TGTGCCAGCAGCACTGCAGGGATTAGTGGCTACACCTTC. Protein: CASSTAGISGYTF.

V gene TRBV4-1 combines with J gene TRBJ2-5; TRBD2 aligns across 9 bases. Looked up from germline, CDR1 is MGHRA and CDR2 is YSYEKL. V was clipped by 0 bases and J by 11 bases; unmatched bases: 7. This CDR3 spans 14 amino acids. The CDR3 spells CASSQDQTSGRQYF. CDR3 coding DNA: TGCGCCAGCAGCCAAGACCAGACTAGCGGTAGACAGTACTTC.

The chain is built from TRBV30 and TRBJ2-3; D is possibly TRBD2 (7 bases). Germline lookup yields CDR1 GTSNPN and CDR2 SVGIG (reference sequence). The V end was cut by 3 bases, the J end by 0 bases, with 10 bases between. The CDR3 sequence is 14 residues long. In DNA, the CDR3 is TGTGCCTGGAGCGGGGGGCTTAGCACAGATACGCAGTATTTT. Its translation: CAWSGGLSTDTQYF.

CDR3 region: CASSQDSGEETQYF. The CDR3 DNA is TGCGCCAGCAGCCAAGATTCCGGGGAAGAGACCCAGTACTTC. V is TRBV4-3 and J is TRBJ2-5; D possibly corresponds to TRBD2 (5 bases). Trimming removed 0 bases from V and 3 bases from J, with 8 bases in between. There are 14 residues in the CDR3. Germline V gene sequence: CDR1 LGHNA, CDR2 YSLEER.